Listed here are 21 T cell receptor beta chains from one sample, sequenced in a study of T cells in Graves' hyperthyroidism and ophthalmopathy. The TCR beta CDR3 regions underwent amplification using RNA transcripts as the source. A first-round RT-PCR of the TCR CDR3 used the HTBI primer set. TCRdb re-called the multiplex PCR reads with MiXCR, one entry per CDR3 protein. The table lists roughly 630,000 distinct CDR3 sequences, more than 15% of them singletons. Sequenced: blood. The source of these receptors is a woman aged 30 to 39 with Graves' hyperthyroidism.

This clonotype was counted many times. The V gene is TRBV6-2 or TRBV6-3, the J gene TRBJ2-7; 10 bases align to TRBD2. In germline, CDR1 is MNHEY, CDR2 SVGEGT. The J segment lost 1 base and the V segment lost 2 bases, leaving 5 bases of the junction unmatched. This CDR3 has 16 residues. The CDR3 region has the DNA TGTGCCAGCAGTTACGCCACTAGCGGGAATTCCTACGAGCAGTACTTC. Protein sequence: CASSYATSGNSYEQYF.

This clonotype was observed many times. The chain employs TRBV2 and TRBJ1-1; TRBD1 aligns across 8 bases. This CDR3 spans 14 amino acids. The germline gives CDR1 SNHLY, CDR2 FYNNEI. V gave up 6 bases and J gave up 0 bases; unmatched junction bases: 3. In DNA, the CDR3 is TGTGCCAGCAGCAGGACAGGGATGAACACTGAAGCTTTCTTT. Amino acids: CASSRTGMNTEAFF.

This chain links TRBV19 with TRBJ2-3; possible D gene TRBD1, 5 bases. The length of the CDR3 is 15 residues. Germline loops: CDR1 LNHDA, CDR2 SQIVND (reference sequence). Trimming left V 3 bases short and J 6 bases short, with 16 bases between. CDR3: CASSIKTADLDTQYF. The CDR3 nucleotides are TGTGCCAGTAGTATTAAGACAGCCGACCTCGATACGCAGTATTTT.

This sequence joins TRBV12-3 or TRBV12-4 and TRBJ2-5; TRBD2 matches at 16 bases. J gave up 2 bases and V 6 bases, and 9 bases lay outside the gene matches. The CDR3 spans 18 residues. CDR3 DNA: TGTGCCAGCAGGGCAGGGACTAGCGGGAGGGTGGAACAAGAGACCCAGTACTTC. Residues: CASRAGTSGRVEQETQYF.

The chain links TRBV10-3 to TRBJ2-3, with D uncertain. The V gene's germline CDR1 is ENHRY and CDR2 SYGVKD. This CDR3 is 14 amino acids long. V was pared by 3 bases and J by 7 bases, with 14 bases between. For the CDR3, the DNA is TGTGCCATCAGTGATCCAGGTCTCTATAATACGCAGTATTTT. This codes for CAISDPGLYNTQYF.

The chain combines TRBV9 with TRBJ2-1; D is possibly TRBD2 (6 bases). Trimming took 0 bases from V and 5 from J, leaving 9 bases between them. Germline V gives CDR1 SGDLS, CDR2 YYNGEE. The CDR3 loop spans 14 amino acids. The DNA for the CDR3 is TGTGCCAGCAGCGTAGATGTAGCGGACAATGAGCAGTTCTTC. It translates to CASSVDVADNEQFF.

This clonotype was picked up a small number of times. The CDR3 loop is CASSQDQGLARNEQFF. CDR3 coding DNA: TGTGCCAGCAGCCAAGATCAAGGACTAGCACGCAATGAGCAGTTCTTC. The chain combines TRBV4-2 with TRBJ2-1, with 8 positions matching TRBD2. V shed 0 bases, J shed 6 bases, and the junction held 7 bases outside the gene matches. Germline V gene lookup returns CDR1 LGHNA and CDR2 YNFKEQ. CDR3 size: 16 residues.

V usage is TRBV6-5 and J usage is TRBJ2-7; 8 positions match TRBD1. This CDR3 comprises 15 residues. The V segment lost 0 bases and the J segment 4 bases; nucleotides outside the gene matches: 5. Germline V gene lookup returns CDR1 MNHEY and CDR2 SVGAGI. In DNA, the CDR3 is TGTGCCAGCAGTTACTCCTCCGGACAGGGATACGAGCAGTACTTC. Residues: CASSYSSGQGYEQYF.

This clonotype has a count of ten or more. The chain combines TRBV28 with TRBJ2-3, with 9 bases identical to TRBD2. V lost 2 bases to trimming and J lost 5 bases; unmatched junction nucleotides: 5. Germline lookup yields CDR1 MDHEN and CDR2 SYDVKM. CDR3 size: 15 residues. CDR3 DNA sequence: TGTGCCAGCAGTTTAAGGGGACTAGCAGGAGATACGCAGTATTTT. Its protein is CASSLRGLAGDTQYF.

CDR3 amino acids: CSVALAGGPDTQYF. The CDR3 coding sequence is TGCAGCGTTGCCCTAGCGGGAGGGCCAGATACGCAGTATTTT. The genes are TRBV29-1 and TRBJ2-3; 12 bases are a match to TRBD2. Germline trimming cut 4 bases from V and 4 bases from J; bases unmatched to any gene: 3. There are 14 residues in the CDR3. In germline, CDR1 is SQVTM, CDR2 ANQGSEA.

V is TRBV7-9 and J is TRBJ2-7; no definite D call. CDR1 is SEHNR, CDR2 FQNEAQ, per germline (reference sequence). The CDR3 runs 18 residues. V was trimmed by 1 base and J by 0 bases, leaving 19 bases between them. CDR3 sequence (DNA): TGTGCCAGCAGCTTAGGCCTTAGGGATGCTCCCAGCTCCTACGAGCAGTACTTC. Translating gives CASSLGLRDAPSSYEQYF.

This clonotype was detected ten times or more. The rearrangement links TRBV24-1 to TRBJ2-5; 9 bases are shared with TRBD1. Per the germline V gene, CDR1 is KGHDR and CDR2 is SFDVKD. CDR3 size: 16 residues. V lost 2 bases to trimming and J lost 5 bases; unmatched junction nucleotides: 8. The CDR3 region has the DNA TGTGCCACCAGTGATTATGGGACAGGGCGAACGGAGACCCAGTACTTC. Amino acids: CATSDYGTGRTETQYF.

In its sample, this clonotype was seen many times. The J gene is TRBJ2-7, the V gene TRBV7-2; 10 bases match TRBD2. Germline V CDR1 and CDR2: SGHTA, FQGNSA. This CDR3 is built from 14 residues. V gave up 8 bases and J gave up 3 bases; unmatched junction bases: 7. The CDR3 sequence: CASQRTSGRYEQYF. Written as DNA, the CDR3 is TGTGCCAGCCAAAGGACTAGCGGCCGCTACGAGCAGTACTTC.

In regard to this clonotype: A read error is possible here, since a much larger clone lies one base away. The CDR3 region is CSARSAVGEKLFF. Written as DNA, the CDR3 is TGCAGTGCTAGATCGGCCGTCGGGGAAAAACTGTTTTTT. V is TRBV20-1 and J is TRBJ1-4; the D is unclear. V lost 2 bases and J lost 8, with 12 bases in between. Per the germline V gene, CDR1 is DFQATT and CDR2 is SNEGSKA (reference sequence). This CDR3 is 13 amino acids long.

This clonotype was picked up many times. The chain combines TRBV28 with TRBJ2-7, with D perhaps matching TRBD2 (6 bases). CDR1 MDHEN and CDR2 SYDVKM come from the germline V gene. This CDR3 is built from 12 residues. Trimming removed 9 bases from V and 0 bases from J, with 9 bases in between. The CDR3: CARRDGSYEQYF. The CDR3 bases are TGTGCCAGGCGGGACGGCTCCTACGAGCAGTACTTC.

The table lists this clonotype with a few counts. The DNA of the CDR3 is TGTGCTAGTGGTTTGGTCGGAGAGGGGGCGAAAGCTTTCTTT. The encoded protein is CASGLVGEGAKAFF. This chain connects TRBV12-5 to TRBJ1-1, with TRBD1 matching over 7 bases. CDR3 length equals 14 residues. The V and J ends lost 0 bases and 9 bases, in that order; junction bases with no gene match: 7. Germline CDR1 is LGHNT and CDR2 is FRNRAP. Together with reference TRBV12-5 and TRBJ1-1, the CDR3 gives the full variable domain: DARVTQTPRHKVTEMGQEVTMRCQPILGHNTVFWYRQTMMQGLELLAYFRNRAPLDDSGMPKDRFSAEMPDATLATLKIQPSEPRDSAVYFCASGLVGEGAKAFFGQGTRLTVV.

This clonotype was counted ten times or more. The V and J genes are TRBV28 and TRBJ2-5; D may correspond to TRBD1 or TRBD2 (5 bases each). Germline V gene sequence: CDR1 MDHEN, CDR2 SYDVKM. The CDR3 has 15 amino acids. V lost 4 bases and J 5 bases, leaving 17 bases between the germline ends. The CDR3 coding sequence is TGTGCCAGCAGTTCCCGTTCAGGGTCGGGGGAGACCCAGTACTTC. This sequence encodes CASSSRSGSGETQYF. Drawing the rest from reference TRBV28 and TRBJ2-5, the complete variable domain is DVKVTQSSRYLVKRTGEKVFLECVQDMDHENMFWYRQDPGLGLRLIYFSYDVKMKEKGDIPEGYSVSREKKERFSLILESASTNQTSMYLCASSSRSGSGETQYFGPGTRLLVL.

J is TRBJ1-3 and V is TRBV28; D is uncertain. Germline assignment: CDR1 MDHEN and CDR2 SYDVKM. Deletions cut 3 bases from V and 0 bases from J, with 9 bases between. The CDR3 sequence is 15 residues long. The CDR3 bases are TGTGCCAGCAGTTTCGGAACGAGCTCTGGAAACACCATATATTTT. The encoded protein is CASSFGTSSGNTIYF.

This clonotype was seen more than once but under ten times. The chain couples TRBV19 to TRBJ1-5, with 7 bases aligning to TRBD1. The CDR3 sequence is 15 residues long. With 6 bases clipped from V and 1 base from J, the junction kept 6 bases outside the gene matches. CDR1 is LNHDA and CDR2 is SQIVND in the germline V gene (reference sequence). The CDR3 protein is CASRQTGASNQPQHF. CDR3 coding DNA: TGTGCCAGTAGACAAACAGGGGCAAGCAATCAGCCCCAGCATTTT.

This clonotype was detected a few times. The chain combines TRBV6-2 or TRBV6-3 with TRBJ2-3; possibly TRBD1 or TRBD2 for D (6 bases each). Germline V gene data show CDR1 as MNHEY and CDR2 as SVGEGT. V was shortened by 6 bases and J by 7 bases, with 14 bases between the two germline ends. The CDR3 covers 13 residues. CDR3 DNA: TGTGCCAGCAGCCTCCAAGGGGGGCATACGCAGTATTTT. Residues: CASSLQGGHTQYF.

This clonotype was recorded at least ten times. The CDR3 sequence is CASSQDGMWEQYF. The CDR3 DNA is TGTGCCAGCAGCCAAGACGGTATGTGGGAGCAGTACTTC. The genes are TRBV3-1 and TRBJ2-7; the D is unclear. The CDR3 extends over 13 amino acids. Germline CDR1 LGHDT, CDR2 YNNKEL (reference sequence). V was shortened by 0 bases and J by 7 bases, with 10 bases between the two germline ends.